This entry lists 10 T cell receptor beta chains sequenced from one sample in a study of blood T cell repertoires in COVID-19. Measured with immunoSEQ multiplex PCR; TCRdb has only the in-frame clones, and not every one. The sample contains nearly 300,000 clones, 84% of which appear only once. Sequenced: peripheral blood. Receptors originate from a human donor with COVID-19, enrolled during active disease. The donor label of this sample is uncertain.

The chain couples TRBV4-1 to TRBJ2-7, with a weak D call TRBD1 (7 bases). Germline assignment: CDR1 MGHRA and CDR2 YSYEKL. The V end was cut by 0 bases, the J end by 1 base, with 10 bases between. The CDR3 runs to 15 residues. CDR3 in amino acids: CASSQDPGGSYEQYF. The DNA for the CDR3 is TGCGCCAGCAGCCAAGACCCAGGGGGGTCCTACGAGCAGTACTTC.

The chain joins TRBV28 to TRBJ1-1, with TRBD1 matching over 9 bases. Germline CDR1 reads MDHEN; CDR2 reads SYDVKM. The junction had 7 bases not matched to a gene; V was cut back by 1 base and J by 7 bases. This CDR3 is built from 15 residues. The CDR3 nucleotides are TGTGCCAGCAGTTTATTCCGGACAGGGGCCGGTGAAGCTTTCTTT. Translated: CASSLFRTGAGEAFF.

This clone was counted many times. The chain couples TRBV6-5 to TRBJ1-2; weak D call: TRBD1 (6 bases). The ends were cut back, 5 bases at V and 4 bases at J, with 17 bases in the middle. The germline CDR1 and CDR2 sequences are MNHEY and SVGAGI. The CDR3 is 15 amino acids. This CDR3 is CASSPGGHGLYGYTF. CDR3 nucleotides: TGTGCCAGCAGTCCGGGGGGGCACGGACTCTATGGCTACACCTTC.

V and J are TRBV18 and TRBJ1-1; 8 positions match TRBD1. CDR3 length equals 15 residues. Germline V CDR1 and CDR2: KGHSH, LQKENI. Losses at the gene ends were 4 bases for V and 4 bases for J; bases not matched to a gene: 8. CDR3 in amino acids: CASSLRTGLGTEAFF. As DNA, the CDR3 is TGTGCCAGCTCACTGCGGACAGGGCTGGGCACTGAAGCTTTCTTT.

The chain links TRBV18 to TRBJ2-1, with D possibly matching TRBD2 (6 bases). Germline V gene lookup returns CDR1 KGHSH and CDR2 LQKENI. V gave up 3 bases and J gave up 0 bases, with 12 bases separating them. The CDR3 totals 16 residues. CDR3 loop: CASSPFNGGSYNEQFF. CDR3 nucleotide sequence: TGTGCCAGCTCACCCTTTAACGGGGGCTCCTACAATGAGCAGTTCTTC.

This chain joins TRBV7-9 and TRBJ1-1; D is undetermined. Trimming removed 1 base at V and 0 bases at J, with 15 bases between. Germline CDR1 reads SEHNR; CDR2 reads FQNEAQ (reference sequence). This CDR3 region has 17 residues. Here the CDR3 reads CASSLEGSWEMNTEAFF. CDR3 coding DNA: TGTGCCAGCAGCTTAGAAGGCAGTTGGGAGATGAACACTGAAGCTTTCTTT.

The chain combines TRBV2 with TRBJ2-7; D unresolved. V dropped 4 bases and J dropped 6 bases, with 19 bases sitting between them. The CDR3 consists of 15 residues. Per germline, CDR1 SNHLY and CDR2 FYNNEI. CDR3 nucleotides: TGTGCCAGCAGTGCTAACAGAGTACTGGTCTTCGAGCAGTACTTC. Translating gives CASSANRVLVFEQYF.

The V call is TRBV30, the J call TRBJ1-1, with D possibly TRBD1 on 6 matching bases. The CDR3 runs 14 residues. CDR1 is GTSNPN, CDR2 SVGIG, per germline (reference sequence). Between the trimmed V and J ends, which lost 7 bases and 0 bases, there was a span of 15 bases. The CDR3 loop is CASSQQGLNTEAFF. The CDR3 bases are TGTGCCTCCTCCCAACAGGGTTTGAACACTGAAGCTTTCTTT.

This chain uses TRBV5-1 with TRBJ2-1; no definite D call. The CDR3 has 15 amino acids. Germline loops: CDR1 SGHRS, CDR2 YFSETQ. Trimming removed 7 bases at V and 3 bases at J, with 17 bases between. The CDR3 sequence: CASRLTTSSYNEQFF. The CDR3 nucleotides are TGCGCCAGCCGACTCACCACATCTAGCTACAATGAGCAGTTCTTC.

The genes are TRBV19 and TRBJ2-1; 14 nucleotides line up with TRBD2. There are 15 residues in the CDR3. The J segment lost 6 bases and the V segment lost 6 bases, leaving 4 bases of the junction unmatched. Per germline, CDR1 LNHDA and CDR2 SQIVND (reference sequence). CDR3 loop: CASRGLAGGLNEQFF. The CDR3 DNA sequence: TGTGCCAGTAGAGGACTAGCGGGAGGTCTCAATGAGCAGTTCTTC.